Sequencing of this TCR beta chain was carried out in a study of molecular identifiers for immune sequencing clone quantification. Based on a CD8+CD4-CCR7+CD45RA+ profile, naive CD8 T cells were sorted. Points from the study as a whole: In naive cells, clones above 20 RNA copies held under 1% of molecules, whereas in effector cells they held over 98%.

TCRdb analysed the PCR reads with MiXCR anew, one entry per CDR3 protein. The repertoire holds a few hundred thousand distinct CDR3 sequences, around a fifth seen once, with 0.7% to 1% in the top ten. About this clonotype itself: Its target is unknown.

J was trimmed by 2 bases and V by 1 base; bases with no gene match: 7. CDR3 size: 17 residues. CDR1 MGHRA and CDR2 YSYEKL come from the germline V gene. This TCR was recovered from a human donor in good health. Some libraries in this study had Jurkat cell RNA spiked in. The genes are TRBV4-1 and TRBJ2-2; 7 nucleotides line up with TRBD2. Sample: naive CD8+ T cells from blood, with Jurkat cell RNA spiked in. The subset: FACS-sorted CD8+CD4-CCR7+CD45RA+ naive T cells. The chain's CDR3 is CASSQVGLAVNTGELFF. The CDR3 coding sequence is TGCGCCAGCAGCCAAGTCGGGCTAGCGGTAAACACCGGGGAGCTGTTTTTT.